This TCR beta chain was captured by sequencing in a study of HIV-infected patients and healthy controls. All unsorted peripheral T cells were captured because whole blood was used without fractionation. Reverse transcription used around 500 ng RNA and constant-region primers for alpha and beta. Alpha and beta chain libraries were made separately by chain-specific third strand synthesis with multiplexing indices. TCRdb processed the 5' RACE reads anew with MiXCR; each CDR3 protein has one entry. The sample lists roughly 10,000 distinct CDR3 sequences; roughly 5.2% were seen once. This clonotype was counted only a few times. Trimming took off 4 bases at V and 8 bases at J, with 13 bases between the two ends. The CDR3 length is 14 residues. Germline CDR1 is SGDLS and CDR2 is YYNGEE.

V gene TRBV9 combines with J gene TRBJ1-6; no firm D call. This receptor was identified in an adult with HIV infection. This sample comprised blood, obtained before antiretroviral therapy. CDR3 nucleotide sequence: TGTGCCAGCAGCCCCTACCCCGAGCATTCACCCCTCCACTTT. Translated, it gives CASSPYPEHSPLHF.